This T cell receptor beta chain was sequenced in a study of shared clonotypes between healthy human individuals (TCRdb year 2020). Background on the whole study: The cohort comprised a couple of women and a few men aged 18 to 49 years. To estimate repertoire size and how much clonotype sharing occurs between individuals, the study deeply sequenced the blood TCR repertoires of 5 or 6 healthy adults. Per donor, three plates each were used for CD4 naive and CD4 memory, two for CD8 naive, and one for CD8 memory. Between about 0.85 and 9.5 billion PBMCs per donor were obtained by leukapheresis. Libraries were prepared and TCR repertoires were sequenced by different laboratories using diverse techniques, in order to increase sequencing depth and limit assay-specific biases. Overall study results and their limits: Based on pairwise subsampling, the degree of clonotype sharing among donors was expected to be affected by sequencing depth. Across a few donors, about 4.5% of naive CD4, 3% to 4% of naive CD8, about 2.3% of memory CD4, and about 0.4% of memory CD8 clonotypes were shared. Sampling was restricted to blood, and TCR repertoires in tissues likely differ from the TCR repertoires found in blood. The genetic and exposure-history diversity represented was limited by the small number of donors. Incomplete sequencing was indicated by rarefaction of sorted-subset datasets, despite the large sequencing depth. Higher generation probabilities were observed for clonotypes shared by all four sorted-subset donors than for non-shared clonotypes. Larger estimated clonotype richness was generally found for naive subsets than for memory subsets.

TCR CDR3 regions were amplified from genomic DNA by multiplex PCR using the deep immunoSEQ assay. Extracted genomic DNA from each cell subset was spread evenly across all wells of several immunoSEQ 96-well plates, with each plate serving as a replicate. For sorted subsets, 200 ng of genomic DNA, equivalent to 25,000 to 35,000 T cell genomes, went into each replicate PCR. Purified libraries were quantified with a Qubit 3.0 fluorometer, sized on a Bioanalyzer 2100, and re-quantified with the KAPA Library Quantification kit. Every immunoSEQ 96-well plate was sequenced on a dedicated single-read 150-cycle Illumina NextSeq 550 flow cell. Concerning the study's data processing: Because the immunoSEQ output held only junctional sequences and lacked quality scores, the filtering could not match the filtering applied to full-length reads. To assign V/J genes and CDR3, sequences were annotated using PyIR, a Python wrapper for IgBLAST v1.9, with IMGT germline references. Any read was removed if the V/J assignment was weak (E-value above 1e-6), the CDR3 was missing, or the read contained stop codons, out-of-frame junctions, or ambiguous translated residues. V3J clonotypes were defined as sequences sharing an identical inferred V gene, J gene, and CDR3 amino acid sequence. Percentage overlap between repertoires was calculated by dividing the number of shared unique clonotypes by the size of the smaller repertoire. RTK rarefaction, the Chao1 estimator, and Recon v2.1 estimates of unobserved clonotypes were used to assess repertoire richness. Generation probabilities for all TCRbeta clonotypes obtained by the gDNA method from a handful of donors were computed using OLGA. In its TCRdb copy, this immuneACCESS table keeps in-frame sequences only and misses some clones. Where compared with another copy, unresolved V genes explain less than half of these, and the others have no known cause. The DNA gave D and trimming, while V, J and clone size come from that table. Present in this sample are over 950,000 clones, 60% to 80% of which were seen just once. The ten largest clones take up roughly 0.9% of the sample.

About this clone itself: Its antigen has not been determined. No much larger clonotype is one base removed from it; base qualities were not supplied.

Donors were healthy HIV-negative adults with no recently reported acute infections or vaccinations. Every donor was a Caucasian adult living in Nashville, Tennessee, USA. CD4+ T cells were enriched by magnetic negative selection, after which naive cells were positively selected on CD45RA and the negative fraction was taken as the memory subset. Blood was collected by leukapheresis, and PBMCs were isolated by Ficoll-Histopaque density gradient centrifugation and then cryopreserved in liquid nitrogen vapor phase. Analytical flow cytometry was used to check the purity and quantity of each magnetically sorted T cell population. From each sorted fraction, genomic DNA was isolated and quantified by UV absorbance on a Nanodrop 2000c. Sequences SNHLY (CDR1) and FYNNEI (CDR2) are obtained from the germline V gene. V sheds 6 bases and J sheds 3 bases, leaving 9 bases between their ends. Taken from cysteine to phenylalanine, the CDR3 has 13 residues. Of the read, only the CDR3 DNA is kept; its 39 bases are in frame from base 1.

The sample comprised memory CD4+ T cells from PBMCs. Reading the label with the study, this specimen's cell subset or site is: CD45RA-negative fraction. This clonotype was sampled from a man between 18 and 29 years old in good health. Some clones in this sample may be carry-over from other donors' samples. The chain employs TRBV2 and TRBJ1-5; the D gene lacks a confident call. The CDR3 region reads CASRSQYNQPQHF. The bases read TGTGCCAGCAGAAGCCAGTACAATCAGCCCCAGCATTTT.